The 15 T cell receptor beta chains below all came from one sample that was sequenced in a study of response to subunit inactivated influenza vaccine (dated by TCRdb to the late 2010s). The library came from RT-PCR. Sequencing was performed on an Illumina HiSeq 2500. TCRdb handled the public reads itself, with Q25 trimming in fastp and clone calling in MiXCR, and kept productive beta chains. Here each entry gathers all rows of one CDR3 protein and keeps the most common genes and DNA. The sample table holds a few hundred thousand distinct CDR3 sequences, of which approximately 7.8% were seen once. The ten largest clones capture roughly 14% of the sample. The material sequenced was PBMCs from blood, taken less than 25 months after vaccination. The receptor set was obtained from a man aged 50 to 69 who received an inactivated influenza vaccine. Donor details come from another sample of the same person, matched by shared clones.

This chain uses TRBV11-2 with TRBJ2-1; D is possibly TRBD2 (5 bases). The CDR3 has 18 amino acids. In germline, CDR1 is SGHAT, CDR2 FQNNGV. The V gene lost 0 bases and the J gene lost 0 bases, with 15 bases spanning the gap. CDR3 nucleotide sequence: TGTGCCAGCAGCTTAGATCTCACTAGAAAATACTCCTACAATGAGCAGTTCTTC. This codes for CASSLDLTRKYSYNEQFF.

In this sample, this clonotype turned up many times. The rearrangement links TRBV7-8 to TRBJ2-7; possible D gene TRBD2, 6 bases. Looked up from germline, CDR1 is SGHVS and CDR2 is FQNEAQ. The CDR3 is 15 residues long. V was clipped by 5 bases and J by 4 bases, with 18 bases between them. CDR3 region: CASSTFSTRLYEQYF. CDR3 in DNA: TGTGCCAGCAGCACGTTCTCGACTAGGTTATACGAGCAGTACTTC.

This chain connects TRBV11-1 to TRBJ2-1, with D unresolved. V gave up 7 bases and J gave up 9 bases, with 13 bases separating them. Germline lookup yields CDR1 SGHAT and CDR2 FQDESV (reference sequence). The CDR3 is 12 residues long. CDR3 in amino acids: CASIPAGFEQFF. The DNA for the CDR3 is TGTGCCAGCATCCCGGCCGGGTTTGAGCAGTTCTTC.

This clonotype was found many times. The rearrangement links TRBV12-3 or TRBV12-4 to TRBJ1-5; 7 nucleotides align to TRBD1. This CDR3 has 14 amino acids. Trimming cost V 4 bases and J 6 bases; bases outside gene matches: 6. The CDR3 reads CASSSTGTGQPQHF. DNA of the CDR3: TGTGCCAGCAGTTCGACAGGGACGGGTCAGCCCCAGCATTTT.

This clonotype was found many times. The chain uses TRBV6-5 and TRBJ1-4; perhaps TRBD1 as D (5 bases). The CDR3 is 17 residues long. CDR1 is MNHEY and CDR2 is SVGAGI in the germline V gene. V lost 0 bases and J lost 2, with 13 bases in between. CDR3 sequence (DNA): TGTGCCAGCAGTTACTCGAAGGTCCCAGGGACTAATGAAAAACTGTTTTTT. Its protein is CASSYSKVPGTNEKLFF.

In its sample, this clonotype was seen a few times. The chain recombines TRBV29-1 with TRBJ1-2; TRBD1 is a possible D gene (5 bases). The V gene lost 7 bases and the J gene lost 4 bases, with 13 bases spanning the gap. From germline, CDR1 is SQVTM and CDR2 ANQGSEA. The CDR3 has 12 residues. The DNA of the CDR3 is TGCAGCGGGGGCGGGTTCAGCTATGGCTACACCTTC. Protein product: CSGGGFSYGYTF.

This clonotype has a handful of counts. This rearrangement joins TRBV7-2 to TRBJ2-3; no reliable D call. Trimming removed 4 bases from V and 1 base from J, with 15 bases in between. The CDR3 is 16 amino acids. Germline loops: CDR1 SGHTA, CDR2 FQGNSA. The CDR3 is CASSSEPVTRTDTQYF. CDR3 coding DNA: TGTGCCAGCAGCTCGGAACCGGTGACTCGCACAGATACGCAGTATTTT.

V is TRBV6-5 and J is TRBJ2-7; 8 positions match TRBD1. CDR1 is MNHEY, CDR2 SVGAGI, per germline. J was trimmed by 5 bases and V by 4 bases; bases with no gene match: 7. The CDR3 is made up of 14 amino acids. The chain's CDR3 is CASSSTDRVNEQYF. DNA of the CDR3: TGTGCCAGCAGTTCGACGGACAGGGTCAACGAGCAGTACTTC.

This clonotype was counted ten times or more. The chain combines TRBV28 with TRBJ2-1; no firm D call. Germline loops: CDR1 MDHEN, CDR2 SYDVKM. With 2 bases removed from V and 10 bases from J, the gap between germline ends came to 6 bases. This CDR3 comprises 11 residues. CDR3 in amino acids: CASSLAREQFF. CDR3 coding DNA: TGTGCCAGCAGTTTAGCCAGGGAGCAGTTCTTC.

This clonotype was found a few times. The chain links TRBV6-5 to TRBJ1-5; D unclear. The CDR3 is made up of 12 amino acids. Trimming took 3 bases from V and 8 from J, leaving 8 bases between them. Germline lookup yields CDR1 MNHEY and CDR2 SVGAGI. The CDR3 DNA reads as TGTGCCAGCAGTTATTATGAAAAGCCCCAGCATTTT. Encoded protein: CASSYYEKPQHF.

There are a few counts of this clonotype. V is TRBV4-3 and J is TRBJ2-3; tentative D call: TRBD1 (6 bases). Per the germline V gene, CDR1 is LGHNA and CDR2 is YSLEER. Trimming pared 3 bases from V and 1 base from J, leaving 14 bases between. The CDR3 is made up of 16 amino acids. CDR3 in amino acids: CASSHSTGLGTDTQYF. As DNA, the CDR3 is TGCGCCAGCAGCCATAGCACAGGGTTGGGCACAGATACGCAGTATTTT.

There are many counts of this clonotype. V and J are TRBV4-1 and TRBJ2-7; D uncertain. V lost 0 bases, J lost 4 bases, and 13 bases lay in between. CDR3 length equals 15 residues. Germline V CDR1 and CDR2: MGHRA, YSYEKL. Here the CDR3 reads CASSQEGFPSYEQYF. The CDR3, as DNA: TGCGCCAGCAGCCAAGAAGGGTTCCCTTCTTACGAGCAGTACTTC.

V usage is TRBV20-1 and J usage is TRBJ2-5; D unclear. V shed 6 bases and J shed 1 base, with 21 bases lying between them. The germline V gene has CDR1 DFQATT and CDR2 SNEGSKA (reference sequence). This CDR3 is 16 amino acids long. The CDR3 loop reads CSATSRVWVFQETQYF. As DNA, the CDR3 is TGCAGTGCCACAAGTAGAGTATGGGTATTCCAAGAGACCCAGTACTTC.

The chain has TRBV5-1 and TRBJ2-1; D is perhaps TRBD2 (5 bases). Trimming left V 3 bases short and J 5 bases short, with 15 bases between. Germline V gives CDR1 SGHRS, CDR2 YFSETQ. This CDR3 contains 15 residues. The CDR3, as DNA: TGCGCCAGCAGCTCCGGGGTGCGGATCGACAATGAGCAGTTCTTC. Its protein is CASSSGVRIDNEQFF.

This chain joins TRBV27 and TRBJ2-1, with D perhaps matching TRBD2 (5 bases). The V end was cut by 2 bases, the J end by 9 bases, with 17 bases between. The CDR3 is 15 residues long. Germline V gives CDR1 MNHEY, CDR2 SMNVEV (reference sequence). The CDR3 region is CASSLAGVGVSEQFF. The CDR3 nucleotides are TGTGCCAGCAGTTTAGCGGGCGTCGGGGTCAGTGAGCAGTTCTTC.